Presented here are 19 T cell receptor beta chains from one specimen sequenced in a study of shared clonotypes between healthy human individuals. The naive CD8 fraction comprised CD45RO-negative cells positively selected for CCR7 and excluded terminally differentiated effector memory CD45RA+ cells. Profiled with immunoSEQ multiplex PCR; TCRdb holds only in-frame clones, not every one. The sample has around 2,000,000 clones; approximately 94% are singletons. The sequenced sample was naive CD8+ T cells sorted from blood. The receptors come from a man younger than 30 in good health.

The J gene is TRBJ2-7, the V gene TRBV14; TRBD2 might be the D (6 bases). The CDR3 runs 16 residues. V lost 0 bases, J lost 0 bases, and 12 bases lay in between. CDR1 and CDR2 from the germline V gene are SGHDN and FVKESK. The CDR3 spells CASSQEPSGLSYEQYF. CDR3 sequence (DNA): TGTGCCAGCAGCCAAGAGCCCAGCGGGCTCTCCTACGAGCAGTACTTC.

The chain employs TRBV6-6 and TRBJ2-7; 7 bases are a match to TRBD1. Germline V gene sequence: CDR1 MNHNY, CDR2 SVGAGI (reference sequence). CDR3 length equals 11 residues. The CDR3 DNA reads as TGTGCTCCGGACAGGCCCTACGAGCAGTACTTC. Protein: CAPDRPYEQYF.

The rearrangement uses TRBV15 and TRBJ2-2, with TRBD2 identical over 7 bases. This CDR3 is built from 16 residues. Germline loops: CDR1 LNHNV, CDR2 YYDKDF (reference sequence). V was pared by 4 bases and J by 3 bases, with 8 bases of the junction left unmatched. The CDR3 spells CATSNLGGSHTGELFF. CDR3 nucleotide sequence: TGTGCCACCAGCAACTTGGGGGGGAGTCACACCGGGGAGCTGTTTTTT.

This clone has just a few counts. This chain uses TRBV27 with TRBJ1-5; no clear D. Germline V gene sequence: CDR1 MNHEY, CDR2 SMNVEV (reference sequence). V was clipped by 8 bases and J by 3 bases, with 14 bases between them. This CDR3 has 14 residues. The CDR3 coding sequence is TGTGCCAGCGGTGAGCATGGCGACAATCAGCCCCAGCATTTT. Encoded protein: CASGEHGDNQPQHF.

V gene TRBV5-3 combines with J gene TRBJ2-1; D is undetermined. TRBV5-3 is recorded as an ORF, its role being uncertain. The CDR3 has 14 residues. Trimming took off 4 bases at V and 6 bases at J, with 14 bases between the two ends. The CDR3 DNA follows: TGTGCCAGAAGCAAGGGCCCAGGCTCCAATGAGCAGTTCTTC. Amino acids: CARSKGPGSNEQFF.

In nucleotides, the CDR3 is TGTGCCAGCAGTCCCCAGGGATCCTCTGGAAACACCATATATTTT. Translating it yields CASSPQGSSGNTIYF. V is TRBV27 and J is TRBJ1-3, with D possibly TRBD1 on 5 matching bases. CDR1 MNHEY and CDR2 SMNVEV come from the germline V gene (reference sequence). Trimming pared 5 bases from V and 0 bases from J, leaving 11 bases between. This CDR3 is built from 15 residues.

The CDR3 here is CASSRHDSYYSNQPQHF. The CDR3 DNA reads TGTGCCAGCAGCCGACACGACAGCTATTATAGCAATCAGCCCCAGCATTTT. The chain recombines TRBV7-9 with TRBJ1-5, with a tentative D call TRBD1 (5 bases). CDR1 is SEHNR and CDR2 is FQNEAQ in the germline V gene (reference sequence). Trimming shortened V by 5 bases and J by 0 bases, and 17 bases separated the two germline ends. The CDR3 spans 17 residues.

The chain recombines TRBV6-1 with TRBJ2-7; the D gene is possibly TRBD1 (6 bases). Germline loops: CDR1 MNHNS, CDR2 SASEGT. V lost 6 bases and J lost 7, with 16 bases in between. CDR3 length equals 13 residues. The CDR3 DNA reads TGTGCCAGCAGGGACGGGTGGGGGCTTGAGCAGTACTTC. This sequence encodes CASRDGWGLEQYF.

The chain combines TRBV5-8 with TRBJ2-1, with 7 nucleotides matching TRBD2. Trimming at V came to 2 bases and at J to 8 bases, leaving 4 bases not matched to a gene. There are 13 residues in the CDR3. Germline V gives CDR1 SGHTS, CDR2 YDEGEE. The chain's CDR3 is CASSFGLEDEQFF. CDR3 bases: TGTGCCAGCAGCTTCGGACTAGAGGATGAGCAGTTCTTC.

This clone showed up just once. This sequence joins TRBV7-9 and TRBJ2-1; 8 nucleotides align to TRBD2. Germline CDR1 reads SEHNR; CDR2 reads FQNEAQ (reference sequence). Germline trimming cut 1 base from V and 8 bases from J; bases unmatched to any gene: 7. The CDR3 is made up of 15 amino acids. In nucleotides, the CDR3 is TGTGCCAGCAGCTTAGAAGGACTAGCAATCCATGAGCAGTTCTTC. Its protein product is CASSLEGLAIHEQFF. Filled out from reference TRBV7-9 and TRBJ2-1, the complete variable domain reads DTGVSQNPRHKITKRGQNVTFRCDPISEHNRLYWYRQTLGQGPEFLTYFQNEAQLEKSRLLSDRFSAERPKGSFSTLEIQRTEQGDSAMYLCASSLEGLAIHEQFFGPGTRLTVL.

The chain employs TRBV13 and TRBJ1-1; TRBD1 might be the D (5 bases). The length of the CDR3 is 15 residues. V lost 1 base to trimming and J lost 1 base, with 10 bases between them. The germline CDR1 and CDR2 sequences are PRHDT and FYEKMQ (reference sequence). The CDR3 nucleotides read TGTGCCAGCAGCTTAGTTCCAGGGCCGAACACTGAAGCTTTCTTT. Encoded protein: CASSLVPGPNTEAFF.

J is TRBJ2-7 and V is TRBV7-8; 16 bases line up with TRBD2. From germline, CDR1 is SGHVS and CDR2 FQNEAQ. There are 15 residues in the CDR3. With 5 bases clipped from V and 5 bases from J, the junction kept 3 bases outside the gene matches. The CDR3 protein is CASSQGTSGRDEQYF. DNA for the CDR3: TGTGCCAGCAGCCAAGGGACTAGCGGGAGGGACGAGCAGTACTTC.

The chain employs TRBV23-1 and TRBJ1-6; D is perhaps TRBD1 (5 bases). TRBV23-1 is given ORF status, its function remaining uncertain. V lost 10 bases and J 10 bases, leaving 14 bases between the germline ends. The CDR3 covers 12 residues. The CDR3 sequence: CATPAGPSPLHF. CDR3 bases: TGCGCCACCCCAGCAGGGCCGTCACCCCTCCACTTT.

The rearrangement uses TRBV10-1 and TRBJ1-3; D is undetermined. The CDR3 covers 19 residues. Germline V lookup: CDR1 WNHNN, CDR2 SYGVQD (reference sequence). Trimming stripped 3 bases from V and 1 base from J, with 22 bases between. The CDR3, as DNA: TGCGCCAGCAGTGACTTCGCTGACGAGGGTCGAGGATCTGGAAACACCATATATTTT. Protein product: CASSDFADEGRGSGNTIYF.

The CDR3 coding sequence is TGCGCCAGCAGCCAGAGGGAATCCGTGGTGGGCTCCTACGAGCAGTACTTC. It encodes CASSQRESVVGSYEQYF. V usage is TRBV5-1 and J usage is TRBJ2-7; possible D gene TRBD2, 5 bases. Germline CDR1 reads SGHRS; CDR2 reads YFSETQ. The CDR3 sequence is 17 residues long. The V end was cut by 4 bases, the J end by 0 bases, with 20 bases between.

The V gene is TRBV29-1, the J gene TRBJ2-7, with 7 bases matching TRBD2. This CDR3 comprises 13 residues. Germline CDR1 reads SQVTM; CDR2 reads ANQGSEA. V gave up 2 bases and J gave up 4 bases; unmatched junction bases: 5. In DNA form, the CDR3 reads TGCAGCGTTGAACTAGCGGCCGGGTACGAGCAGTACTTC. It encodes CSVELAAGYEQYF.

The V and J genes are TRBV28 and TRBJ2-1; 7 bases are shared with TRBD1. Germline V gives CDR1 MDHEN, CDR2 SYDVKM. With V trimmed by 6 bases and J by 3 bases, 8 bases remained unmatched. The CDR3 spans 15 residues. CDR3 DNA: TGTGCCAGCAGCCCCACAGGGGAGCTCTACAATGAGCAGTTCTTC. Residues: CASSPTGELYNEQFF.

The chain is built from TRBV27 and TRBJ1-3, with D uncertain. From germline, CDR1 is MNHEY and CDR2 SMNVEV (reference sequence). V was clipped by 0 bases and J by 0 bases, with 6 bases between them. This CDR3 is 15 amino acids long. CDR3 in DNA: TGTGCCAGCAGTTTATCGGCTAACTCTGGAAACACCATATATTTT. Translating it yields CASSLSANSGNTIYF.

The chain couples TRBV25-1 to TRBJ2-5; D perhaps matches TRBD2 (6 bases). CDR3 length: 12 amino acids. Between the trimmed V and J ends, which lost 5 bases and 11 bases, there was a span of 15 bases. The germline gives CDR1 MGHDK, CDR2 SYGVNS. CDR3 DNA sequence: TGTGCCAGCAGTCTATGGGGCGGGGAGCAGTACTTC. Translating gives CASSLWGGEQYF.